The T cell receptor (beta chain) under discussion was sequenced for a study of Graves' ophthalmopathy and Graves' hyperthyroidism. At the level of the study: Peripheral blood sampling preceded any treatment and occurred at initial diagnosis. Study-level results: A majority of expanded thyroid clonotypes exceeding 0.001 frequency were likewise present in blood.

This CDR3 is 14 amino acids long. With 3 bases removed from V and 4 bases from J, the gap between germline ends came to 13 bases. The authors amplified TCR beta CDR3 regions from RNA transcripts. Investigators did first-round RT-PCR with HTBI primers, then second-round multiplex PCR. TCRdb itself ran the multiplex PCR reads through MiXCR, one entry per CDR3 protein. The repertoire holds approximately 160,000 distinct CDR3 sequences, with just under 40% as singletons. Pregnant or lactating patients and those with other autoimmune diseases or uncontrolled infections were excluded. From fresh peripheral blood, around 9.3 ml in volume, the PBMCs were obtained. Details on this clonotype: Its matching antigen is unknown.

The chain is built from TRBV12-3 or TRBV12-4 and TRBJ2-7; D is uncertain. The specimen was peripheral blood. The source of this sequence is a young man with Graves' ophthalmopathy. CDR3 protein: CASSFLGVGYEQYF. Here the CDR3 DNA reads TGTGCCAGCAGTTTTTTAGGTGTGGGATACGAGCAGTACTTC.